These T cell receptor beta chains were read from a single sample in a study of shared clonotypes between healthy human individuals. Assay used: immunoSEQ multiplex PCR; TCRdb lists only in-frame clones, some missing. The sample records roughly 1.5 million clones, 95% to 99% being singletons. Sequencing input: naive CD4+ T cells sorted from blood. The source of these receptors is a man aged 25-45 years in good health. The CDR3 runs from the conserved cysteine through the conserved F or W. The order of the fields is J gene, CDR3 length, V gene, CDR3 protein.

J gene: TRBJ1-4
CDR3 length: 14
V gene: TRBV5-1
CDR3 protein: CASSRTGTREKLFF

J gene: TRBJ1-5
CDR3 length: 16
V gene: TRBV19
CDR3 protein: CASSPGNWRSNQPQHF

J gene: TRBJ2-7
CDR3 length: 14
V gene: TRBV18
CDR3 protein: CASSPGGTRYEQYF

J gene: TRBJ1-3
CDR3 length: 19
V gene: TRBV7-9
CDR3 protein: CASSHPGVGQASSGNTIYF

J gene: TRBJ2-7
CDR3 length: 15
V gene: TRBV6-5
CDR3 protein: CASSSSGTPPRFQYF

J gene: TRBJ1-3
CDR3 length: 15
V gene: TRBV15
CDR3 protein: CATSRVGTLGNTIYF

J gene: TRBJ2-7
CDR3 length: 11
V gene: TRBV20-1
CDR3 protein: CSARGDSVQHF

J gene: TRBJ1-1
CDR3 length: 12
V gene: TRBV6-5
CDR3 protein: CASSYSGLGAFF

J gene: TRBJ2-2
CDR3 length: 15
V gene: TRBV27
CDR3 protein: CASSFSRGLAGELFF

J gene: TRBJ2-7
CDR3 length: 16
V gene: TRBV7-6
CDR3 protein: CASSLVVSGRSGEQYF

J gene: TRBJ2-7
CDR3 length: 13
V gene: TRBV7-9
CDR3 protein: CASGRQDSYEQYF

J gene: TRBJ1-5
CDR3 length: 15
V gene: TRBV2
CDR3 protein: CASRRDGFSNQPQHF

J gene: TRBJ2-7
CDR3 length: 15
V gene: TRBV28
CDR3 protein: CASMFGGGPLYEQYF

J gene: TRBJ2-6
CDR3 length: 15
V gene: TRBV5-1
CDR3 protein: CASSLRLTGANVLTF

J gene: TRBJ2-3
CDR3 length: 12
V gene: TRBV10-3
CDR3 protein: CAISESTDTQYF

J gene: TRBJ2-1
CDR3 length: 12
V gene: TRBV7-2
CDR3 protein: CASSLAGRGQFF

J gene: TRBJ2-1
CDR3 length: 15
V gene: TRBV27
CDR3 protein: CASRSRTGSMRGQFF

J gene: TRBJ2-7
CDR3 length: 13
V gene: TRBV5-1
CDR3 protein: CASALLADYEQYF

J gene: TRBJ2-3
CDR3 length: 17
V gene: TRBV10-1
CDR3 protein: CASSDVGLAGSTDTQYF

J gene: TRBJ2-7
CDR3 length: 18
V gene: TRBV5-1
CDR3 protein: CASSLEAGGQLASYEQYF

J gene: TRBJ1-1
CDR3 length: 14
V gene: TRBV19
CDR3 protein: CASRSQGMNTEAFF

J gene: TRBJ1-1
CDR3 length: 8
V gene: TRBV30
CDR3 protein: CAWSEAFF

J gene: TRBJ1-5
CDR3 length: 18
V gene: TRBV7-4
CDR3 protein: CASSLVGTGEYIHQPQHF

J gene: TRBJ2-7
CDR3 length: 15
V gene: TRBV5-4
CDR3 protein: CASSRDGTSSYEQYF

J gene: TRBJ1-5
CDR3 length: 16
V gene: TRBV28
CDR3 protein: CASSLSPGVLGQPQHF

J gene: TRBJ2-5
CDR3 length: 16
V gene: TRBV10-3
CDR3 protein: CAISGRDRGPQETQYF

J gene: TRBJ2-1
CDR3 length: 18
V gene: TRBV11-2
CDR3 protein: CASSPLGGREGSYNEQFF

J gene: TRBJ2-1
CDR3 length: 14
V gene: TRBV29-1
CDR3 protein: CSVVKTSANNEQFF

J gene: TRBJ2-3
CDR3 length: 14
V gene: TRBV19
CDR3 protein: CASRPTGSTDTQYF

J gene: TRBJ1-1
CDR3 length: 14
V gene: TRBV6-6
CDR3 protein: CASSYGSENTEAFF

J gene: TRBJ2-7
CDR3 length: 12
V gene: TRBV5-4
CDR3 protein: CASSPRDHQQYF

J gene: TRBJ1-1
CDR3 length: 13
V gene: TRBV6-5
CDR3 protein: CATHWGGNTEAFF

J gene: TRBJ1-1
CDR3 length: 13
V gene: TRBV7-3
CDR3 protein: CASSLRRDTEAFF

J gene: TRBJ1-1
CDR3 length: 12
V gene: TRBV27
CDR3 protein: CASSSGGPEAFF

J gene: TRBJ2-7
CDR3 length: 15
V gene: TRBV6-1
CDR3 protein: CASSEQGARHREQYF

J gene: TRBJ2-3
CDR3 length: 13
V gene: TRBV5-1
CDR3 protein: CASSLTGFDTQYF

J gene: TRBJ2-5
CDR3 length: 14
V gene: TRBV5-1
CDR3 protein: CASSLDGRVETQYF

J gene: TRBJ2-2
CDR3 length: 13
V gene: TRBV6-5
CDR3 protein: CASSSRPAGELFF

J gene: TRBJ2-1
CDR3 length: 15
V gene: TRBV6-5
CDR3 protein: CASSTTGGPYNEQFF

J gene: TRBJ2-7
CDR3 length: 14
V gene: TRBV6-6
CDR3 protein: CASSSLAAAYEQYF

J gene: TRBJ2-6
CDR3 length: 18
V gene: TRBV19
CDR3 protein: CASSIVGTPNSGANVLTF

J gene: TRBJ2-5
CDR3 length: 16
V gene: TRBV28
CDR3 protein: CASSPGTGAPQETQYF

J gene: TRBJ2-7
CDR3 length: 14
V gene: TRBV14
CDR3 protein: CASSQEVGDGEQYF

J gene: TRBJ2-7
CDR3 length: 14
V gene: TRBV7-6
CDR3 protein: CASSRGTSTYEQYF

J gene: TRBJ2-3
CDR3 length: 18
V gene: TRBV7-9
CDR3 protein: CASSFWGLAGGGTDTQYF

J gene: TRBJ2-2
CDR3 length: 16
V gene: TRBV11-2
CDR3 protein: CASSLLAGNLAGELFF

J gene: TRBJ1-1
CDR3 length: 13
V gene: TRBV29-1
CDR3 protein: CSVRSAGNTEAFF

J gene: TRBJ1-4
CDR3 length: 13
V gene: TRBV29-1
CDR3 protein: CSVEAQRSEKLFF

J gene: TRBJ1-4
CDR3 length: 14
V gene: TRBV4-1
CDR3 protein: CASSPPPVNEKLFF

J gene: TRBJ2-2
CDR3 length: 15
V gene: TRBV5-1
CDR3 protein: CASSPGQGATGELFF

J gene: TRBJ2-5
CDR3 length: 12
V gene: TRBV10-3
CDR3 protein: CAISSGKETQYF

J gene: TRBJ2-1
CDR3 length: 13
V gene: TRBV7-9
CDR3 protein: CASSSEPPGLRFF

J gene: TRBJ2-7
CDR3 length: 13
V gene: TRBV2
CDR3 protein: CASSGTETYEQYF

J gene: TRBJ1-2
CDR3 length: 14
V gene: TRBV6-5
CDR3 protein: CASSYSMNNYGYTF

J gene: TRBJ2-4
CDR3 length: 18
V gene: TRBV28
CDR3 protein: CASSFSPGQGYAKNIQYF